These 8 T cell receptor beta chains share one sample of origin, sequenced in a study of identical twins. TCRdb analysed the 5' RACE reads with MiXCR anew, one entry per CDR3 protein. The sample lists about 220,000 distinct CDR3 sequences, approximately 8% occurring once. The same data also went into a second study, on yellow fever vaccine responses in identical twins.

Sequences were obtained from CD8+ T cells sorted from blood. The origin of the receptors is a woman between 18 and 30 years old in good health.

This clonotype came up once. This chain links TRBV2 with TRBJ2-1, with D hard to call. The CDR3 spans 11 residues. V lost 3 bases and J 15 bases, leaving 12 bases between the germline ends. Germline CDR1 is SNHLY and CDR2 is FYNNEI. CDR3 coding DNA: TGTGCCAGCAGTGACAGGTCTCGAAGGTTCTTC. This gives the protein CASSDRSRRFF.

The CDR3 DNA follows: TGTGCCAGCAGTTTTTCGCGGGTCGGGGCTAGCGCGTACAATGAGCAGTTCTTC. Amino acids: CASSFSRVGASAYNEQFF. V usage is TRBV28 and J usage is TRBJ2-1; TRBD2 is a possible D gene (6 bases). V gave up 3 bases and J gave up 4 bases, with 22 bases separating them. This CDR3 region has 18 residues. Germline V CDR1 and CDR2: MDHEN, SYDVKM.

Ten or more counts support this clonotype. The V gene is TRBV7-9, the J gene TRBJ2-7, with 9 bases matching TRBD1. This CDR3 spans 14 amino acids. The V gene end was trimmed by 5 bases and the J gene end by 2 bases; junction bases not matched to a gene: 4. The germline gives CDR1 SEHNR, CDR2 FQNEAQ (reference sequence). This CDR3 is CASSPDRGTYEQYF. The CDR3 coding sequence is TGTGCCAGCAGCCCAGACAGGGGGACCTACGAGCAGTACTTC.

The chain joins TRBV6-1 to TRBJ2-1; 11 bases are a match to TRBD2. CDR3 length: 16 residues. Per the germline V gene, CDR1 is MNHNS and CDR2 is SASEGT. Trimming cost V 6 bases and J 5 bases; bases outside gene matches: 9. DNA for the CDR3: TGTGCCAGCAGACCTAGCGGGAGGTCGATTGACAATGAGCAGTTCTTC. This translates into CASRPSGRSIDNEQFF.

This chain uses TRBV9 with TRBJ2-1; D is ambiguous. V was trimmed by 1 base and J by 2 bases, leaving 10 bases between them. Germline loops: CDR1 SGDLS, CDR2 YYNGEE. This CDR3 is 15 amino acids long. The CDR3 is CASSVQVATYNEQFF. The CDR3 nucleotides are TGTGCCAGCAGCGTACAGGTGGCAACCTACAATGAGCAGTTCTTC.

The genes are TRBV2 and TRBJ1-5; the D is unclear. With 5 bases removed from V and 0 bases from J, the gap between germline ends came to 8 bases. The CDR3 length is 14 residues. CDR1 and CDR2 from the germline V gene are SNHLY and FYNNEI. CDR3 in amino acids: CASSNKNSNQPQHF. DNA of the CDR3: TGTGCCAGCAGTAATAAGAATAGCAATCAGCCCCAGCATTTT.

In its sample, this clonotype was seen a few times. The CDR3 loop reads CASSEGPGLNYGYTF. The CDR3 bases are TGTGCCAGCAGTGAAGGGCCGGGGCTCAACTATGGCTACACCTTC. The rearrangement uses TRBV25-1 and TRBJ1-2, with a possible D match to TRBD1 (5 bases). V was pared by 2 bases and J by 2 bases, with 12 bases between. This CDR3 spans 15 amino acids. The germline CDR1 and CDR2 sequences are MGHDK and SYGVNS.

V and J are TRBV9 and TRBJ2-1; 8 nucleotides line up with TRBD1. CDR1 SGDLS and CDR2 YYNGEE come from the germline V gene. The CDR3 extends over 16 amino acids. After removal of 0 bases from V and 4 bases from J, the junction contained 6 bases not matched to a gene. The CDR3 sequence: CASSVGRQGAYNEQFF. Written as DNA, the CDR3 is TGTGCCAGCAGCGTAGGGCGTCAGGGGGCTTACAATGAGCAGTTCTTC.